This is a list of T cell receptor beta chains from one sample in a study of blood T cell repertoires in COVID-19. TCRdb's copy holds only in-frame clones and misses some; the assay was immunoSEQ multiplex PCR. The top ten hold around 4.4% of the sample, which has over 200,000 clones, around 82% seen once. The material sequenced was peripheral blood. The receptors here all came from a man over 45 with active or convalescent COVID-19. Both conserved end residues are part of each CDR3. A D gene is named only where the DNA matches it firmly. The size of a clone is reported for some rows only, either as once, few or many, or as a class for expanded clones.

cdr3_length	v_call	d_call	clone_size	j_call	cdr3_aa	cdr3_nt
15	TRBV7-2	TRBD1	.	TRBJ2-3	CASSLATGQADTQYF	TGTGCCAGCAGCTTGGCGACAGGGCAGGCAGATACGCAGTATTTT
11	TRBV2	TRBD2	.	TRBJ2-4	CATRGGNIQYF	TGTGCCACTCGCGGGGGAAACATTCAGTACTTC
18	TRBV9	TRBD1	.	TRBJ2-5	CASSSSGQGNLYQETQYF	TGTGCCAGCAGCTCCAGCGGACAGGGGAACTTGTACCAAGAGACCCAGTACTTC
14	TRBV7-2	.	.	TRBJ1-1	CASSSTTENTEAFF	TGTGCCAGCAGCTCCACAACAGAGAACACTGAAGCTTTCTTT
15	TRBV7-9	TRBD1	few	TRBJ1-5	CASSRGTGGNQPQHF	TGTGCCAGCAGCCGAGGGACAGGGGGTAATCAGCCCCAGCATTTT
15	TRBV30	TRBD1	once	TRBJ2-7	CAWSVAGGRSYEQYF	TGTGCCTGGAGTGTAGCAGGGGGCCGCTCCTACGAGCAGTACTTC
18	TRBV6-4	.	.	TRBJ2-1	CASSDVPSFPFPPYEQFF	TGTGCCAGCAGTGACGTCCCTTCCTTCCCCTTTCCCCCGTATGAGCAGTTCTTC
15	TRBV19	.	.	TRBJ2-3	CASSISGISTDTQYF	TGTGCCAGTAGTATTTCAGGGATTAGCACAGATACGCAGTATTTT
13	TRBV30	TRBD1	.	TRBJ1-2	CAWTGQGVDGYTF	TGTGCCTGGACGGGACAGGGGGTGGATGGCTACACCTTC
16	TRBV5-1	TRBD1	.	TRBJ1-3	CASSLEGTVSGNTIYF	TGCGCCAGCAGCTTGGAGGGGACAGTCTCTGGAAACACCATATATTTT
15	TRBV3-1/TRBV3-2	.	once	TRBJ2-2	CASSQAQGYTGELFF	TGTGCCAGCAGCCAAGCCCAGGGATATACCGGGGAGCTGTTTTTT
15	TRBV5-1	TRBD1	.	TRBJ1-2	CASSKSQGIVDGYTF	TGCGCCAGCAGCAAGTCACAGGGGATTGTTGATGGCTACACCTTC
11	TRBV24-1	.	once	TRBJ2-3	CAISPTDTQYF	TGTGCCATTTCTCCCACAGATACGCAGTATTTT
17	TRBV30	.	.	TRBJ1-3	CAWSVGLRRGLGNTIYF	TGTGCCTGGAGTGTGGGCTTAAGAAGGGGGTTAGGAAACACCATATATTTT
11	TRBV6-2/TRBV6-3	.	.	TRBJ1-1	CASSTVTEAFF	TGTGCCAGCAGCACGGTCACTGAAGCTTTCTTT
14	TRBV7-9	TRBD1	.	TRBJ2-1	CASTPGQGNSEQFF	TGTGCCAGCACCCCGGGACAGGGAAATAGTGAGCAGTTCTTC
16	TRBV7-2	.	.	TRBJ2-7	CASSLGGGAYSYEQYF	TGTGCCAGCAGCTTAGGTGGCGGGGCTTACTCCTACGAGCAGTACTTC
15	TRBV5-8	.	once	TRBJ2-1	CASSLWQGYYNEQFF	TGTGCCAGCAGCTTGTGGCAGGGGTACTACAATGAGCAGTTCTTC
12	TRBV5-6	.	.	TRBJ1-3	CASNRDLHTIYF	TGTGCCAGCAACCGGGACTTACACACCATATATTTT
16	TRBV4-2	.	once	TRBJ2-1	CASSQEGHTAYNEQFF	TGTGCCAGCAGCCAAGAGGGACACACCGCCTACAATGAGCAGTTCTTC
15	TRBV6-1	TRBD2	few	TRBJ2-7	CASSESGGSSYEQYF	TGTGCCAGCAGTGAAAGCGGGGGAAGCTCCTACGAGCAGTACTTC
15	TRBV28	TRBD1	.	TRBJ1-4	CASSAGGQKREKLFF	TGTGCCAGCAGCGCCGGGGGACAGAAAAGGGAAAAACTGTTTTTT
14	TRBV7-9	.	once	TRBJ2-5	CASSSDSYQETQYF	TGTGCCAGCAGCTCCGACAGTTACCAAGAGACCCAGTACTTC
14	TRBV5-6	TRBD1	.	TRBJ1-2	CASSTKGQELGYTF	TGTGCCAGCAGCACAAAGGGACAGGAACTTGGCTACACCTTC
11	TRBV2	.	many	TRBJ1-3	CASGFGNTIYF	TGTGCCAGCGGCTTTGGAAACACCATATATTTT
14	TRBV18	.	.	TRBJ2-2	CASSPSGDTGELFF	TGTGCCAGCTCACCATCGGGGGACACCGGGGAGCTGTTTTTT
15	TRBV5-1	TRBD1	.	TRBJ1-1	CASSRTGPQNTEAFF	TGCGCCAGCAGCAGGACAGGGCCCCAGAACACTGAAGCTTTCTTT
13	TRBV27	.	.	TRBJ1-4	CASSYRTNEKLFF	TGTGCCAGCAGTTACCGGACTAATGAAAAACTGTTTTTT
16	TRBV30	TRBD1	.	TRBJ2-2	CAWSAKDRVDTGELFF	TGTGCCTGGAGCGCTAAGGACAGGGTGGACACCGGGGAGCTGTTTTTT
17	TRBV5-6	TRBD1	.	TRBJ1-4	CASSLTDRASTNEKLFF	TGTGCCAGCAGCCTTACGGACAGGGCATCAACTAATGAAAAACTGTTTTTT
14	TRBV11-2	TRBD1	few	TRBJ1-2	CASSAWDSTYGYTF	TGTGCCAGCAGCGCCTGGGACAGCACCTATGGCTACACCTTC